The subject of this entry is one T cell receptor (beta chain). The CDR3 is 15 residues long. V lost 5 bases and J lost 4, with 15 bases in between. Germline values: CDR1 SGHTA, CDR2 FQGNSA. This entry is derived from a study of human T cells and chemical hapten exposure. Original processing notes: Per sample, the median was around 96,000 TCRs, with values from around 25,000 to 690,000. TCRdb ran MiXCR on the RACE reads and lists one entry per CDR3 protein. TCRdb's processing, not the authors', yielded these V and J calls. The sample lists about 380,000 distinct CDR3 sequences, 4% to 6% occurring once. Documented time point: pre-sensitization, week 0. Treatment: therapeutic diphenylcyclopropenone sensitization with weekly scalp DPC.

The V and J genes are TRBV7-2 and TRBJ2-1, with D hard to call. The material was whole blood, obtained in connection with sensitization to the hapten diphenylcyclopropenone (DPC). The clonotype comes from a woman in her 50s with alopecia areata. Some clones in this sample may be carry-over from other donors' samples. CDR3 coding DNA: TGTGCCAGCAGCCCCCAGAGCGCGTCTTACAATGAGCAGTTCTTC. Translating it yields CASSPQSASYNEQFF.